This note documents a single T cell receptor (beta chain) sequence. Its antigen remains unknown. The data originate from a study of cytomegalovirus exposure and HLA in healthy donors. Both 60 Vbeta primers and 13 Jbeta primers went into the PCR. Produced via immunoSEQ multiplex PCR; TCRdb's table is partial and in-frame only. This sample has around 140,000 clones; around 77% occur once, and the top ten carry 0.94%. Points from the study as a whole: Sequencing depth roughly uniform across donors was assumed in presence/absence analyses.

The sequence derives from a woman aged 55 to 70 in good health and CMV-seronegative. The specimen sequenced was PBMCs.

The CDR3 region has the DNA TGCAGCGTTTCTAACAGCCGAGATACGCAGTATTTT. This codes for CSVSNSRDTQYF. The V and J genes are TRBV29-1 and TRBJ2-3, with D unclear. The CDR3 is made up of 12 amino acids. The V gene's germline CDR1 is SQVTM and CDR2 ANQGSEA. Deletions cut 5 bases from V and 5 bases from J, with 11 bases between.